The T cell receptor (beta chain) under discussion was sequenced for a study of blood T cell repertoires in COVID-19. Looking at the study overall: Nucleic acid was either cDNA or gDNA, and it came from T cells, B-cell-depleted T cells, or PBMCs.

Method: immunoSEQ multiplex PCR; TCRdb's copy keeps in-frame clones and lacks some. The table includes more than 250,000 clones, 65% to 90% detected once. The CDR3 runs 12 residues. V was pared by 7 bases and J by 1 base, with 7 bases between. The germline gives CDR1 LGHDT, CDR2 YNNKEL (reference sequence). This clone was picked up one time. This chain links TRBV3-1 (or the pseudogene TRBV3-2) with TRBJ1-1; D call uncertain. Input material: peripheral blood. The receptor's source is a man aged 50 to 59 with active or convalescent COVID-19. The CDR3 region has the DNA TGTGCCAGCATTCTAGGGAACACTGAAGCTTTCTTT. It translates to CASILGNTEAFF.